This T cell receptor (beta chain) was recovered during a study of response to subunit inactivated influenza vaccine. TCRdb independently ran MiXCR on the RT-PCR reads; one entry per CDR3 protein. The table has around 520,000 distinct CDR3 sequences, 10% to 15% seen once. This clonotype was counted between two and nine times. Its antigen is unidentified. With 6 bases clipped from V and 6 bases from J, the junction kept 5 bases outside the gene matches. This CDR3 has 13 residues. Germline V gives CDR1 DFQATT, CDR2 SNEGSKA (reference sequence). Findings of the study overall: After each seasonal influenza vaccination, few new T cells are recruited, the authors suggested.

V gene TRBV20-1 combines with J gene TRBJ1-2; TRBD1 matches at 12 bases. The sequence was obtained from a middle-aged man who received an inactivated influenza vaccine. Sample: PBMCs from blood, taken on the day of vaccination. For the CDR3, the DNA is TGCAGTGCGGGGACAGGGGGCGAGGATGGCTACACCTTC. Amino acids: CSAGTGGEDGYTF.